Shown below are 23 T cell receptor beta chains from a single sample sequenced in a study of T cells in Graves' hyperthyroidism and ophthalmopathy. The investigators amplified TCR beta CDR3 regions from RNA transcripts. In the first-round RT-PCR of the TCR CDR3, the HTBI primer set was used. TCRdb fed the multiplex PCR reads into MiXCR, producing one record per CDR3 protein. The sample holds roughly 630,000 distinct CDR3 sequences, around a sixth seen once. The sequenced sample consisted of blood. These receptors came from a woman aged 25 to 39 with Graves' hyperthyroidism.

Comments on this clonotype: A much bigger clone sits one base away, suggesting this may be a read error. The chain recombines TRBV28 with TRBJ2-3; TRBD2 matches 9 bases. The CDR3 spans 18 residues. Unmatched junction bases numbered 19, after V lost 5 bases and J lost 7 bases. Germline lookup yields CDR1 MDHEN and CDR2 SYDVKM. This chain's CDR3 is CASSGVSVEREALNTQYF. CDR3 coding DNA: TGTGCCAGCAGTGGAGTTTCGGTCGAGCGGGAGGCCCTAAATACGCAGTATTTT. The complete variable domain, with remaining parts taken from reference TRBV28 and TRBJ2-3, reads DVKVTQSSRYLVKRTGEKVFLECVQDMDHENMFWYRQDPGLGLRLIYFSYDVKMKEKGDIPEGYSVSREKKERFSLILESASTNQTSMYLCASSGVSVEREALNTQYFGPGTRLTVL.

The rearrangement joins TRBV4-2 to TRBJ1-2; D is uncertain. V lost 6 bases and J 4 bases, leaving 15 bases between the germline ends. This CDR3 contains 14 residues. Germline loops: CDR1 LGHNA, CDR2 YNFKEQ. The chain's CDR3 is CASSPVHGGYGYTF. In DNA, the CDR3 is TGTGCCAGCAGTCCCGTCCATGGCGGCTATGGCTACACCTTC.

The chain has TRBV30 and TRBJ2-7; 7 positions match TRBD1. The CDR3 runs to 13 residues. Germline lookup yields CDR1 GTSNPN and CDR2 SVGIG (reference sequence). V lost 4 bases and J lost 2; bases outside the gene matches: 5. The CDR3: CAWTGQVPYEQYF. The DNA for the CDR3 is TGTGCCTGGACCGGACAGGTCCCCTACGAGCAGTACTTC.

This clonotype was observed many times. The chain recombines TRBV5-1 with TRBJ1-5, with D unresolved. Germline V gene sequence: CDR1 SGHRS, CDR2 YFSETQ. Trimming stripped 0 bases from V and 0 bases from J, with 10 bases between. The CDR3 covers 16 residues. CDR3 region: CASSLDVAVSNQPQHF. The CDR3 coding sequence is TGCGCCAGCAGCTTGGATGTGGCGGTTAGCAATCAGCCCCAGCATTTT.

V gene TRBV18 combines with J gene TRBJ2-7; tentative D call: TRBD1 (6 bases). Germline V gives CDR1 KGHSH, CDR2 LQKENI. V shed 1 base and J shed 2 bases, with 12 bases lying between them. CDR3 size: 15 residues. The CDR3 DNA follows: TGTGCCAGCTCACCACAGGGGGACACCGCCTACGAGCAGTACTTC. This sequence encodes CASSPQGDTAYEQYF.

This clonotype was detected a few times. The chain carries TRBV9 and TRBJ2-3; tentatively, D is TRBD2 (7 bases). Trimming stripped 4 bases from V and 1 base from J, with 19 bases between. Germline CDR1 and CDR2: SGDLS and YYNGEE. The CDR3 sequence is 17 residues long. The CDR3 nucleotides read TGTGCCAGCAGCACCACGGGAGGACAGAAGGGCACAGATACGCAGTATTTT. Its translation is CASSTTGGQKGTDTQYF. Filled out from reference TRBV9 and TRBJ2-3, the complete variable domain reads DSGVTQTPKHLITATGQRVTLRCSPRSGDLSVYWYQQSLDQGLQFLIQYYNGEERAKGNILERFSAQQFPDLHSELNLSSLELGDSALYFCASSTTGGQKGTDTQYFGPGTRLTVL.

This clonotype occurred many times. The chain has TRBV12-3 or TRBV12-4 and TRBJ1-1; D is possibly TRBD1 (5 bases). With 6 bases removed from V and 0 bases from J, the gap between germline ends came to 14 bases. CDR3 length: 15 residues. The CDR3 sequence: CASRALGPLNTEAFF. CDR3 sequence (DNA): TGTGCCAGCAGGGCCCTGGGACCCTTGAACACTGAAGCTTTCTTT.

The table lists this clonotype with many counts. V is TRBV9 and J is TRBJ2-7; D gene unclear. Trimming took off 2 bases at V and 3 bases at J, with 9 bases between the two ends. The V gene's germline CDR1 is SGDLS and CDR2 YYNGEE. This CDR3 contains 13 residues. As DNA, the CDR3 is TGTGCCAGCAGCGTCAGCCCGAACTACGAGCAGTACTTC. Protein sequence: CASSVSPNYEQYF.

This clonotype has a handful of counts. The CDR3 is CASSLGFGPVVEKLFF. CDR3 DNA: TGTGCCAGCAGCTTAGGGTTCGGGCCCGTTGTTGAAAAACTGTTTTTT. This chain connects TRBV7-9 to TRBJ1-4; D is undetermined. There are 16 residues in the CDR3. Germline CDR1 is SEHNR and CDR2 is FQNEAQ (reference sequence). With 1 base removed from V and 7 bases from J, the gap between germline ends came to 16 bases.

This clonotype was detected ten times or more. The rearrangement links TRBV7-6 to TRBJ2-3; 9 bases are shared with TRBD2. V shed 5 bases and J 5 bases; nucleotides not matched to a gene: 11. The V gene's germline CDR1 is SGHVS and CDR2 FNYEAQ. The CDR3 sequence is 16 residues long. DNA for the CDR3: TGTGCCAGCAGCCAGGGGGTAGCGGGAGATCTAGATACGCAGTATTTT. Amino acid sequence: CASSQGVAGDLDTQYF.

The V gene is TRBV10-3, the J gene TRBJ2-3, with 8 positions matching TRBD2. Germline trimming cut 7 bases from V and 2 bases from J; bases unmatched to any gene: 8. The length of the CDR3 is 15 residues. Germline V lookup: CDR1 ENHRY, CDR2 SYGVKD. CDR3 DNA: TGTGCCATCAACCTAGGGACTAGTCCCACAGATACGCAGTATTTT. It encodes CAINLGTSPTDTQYF.

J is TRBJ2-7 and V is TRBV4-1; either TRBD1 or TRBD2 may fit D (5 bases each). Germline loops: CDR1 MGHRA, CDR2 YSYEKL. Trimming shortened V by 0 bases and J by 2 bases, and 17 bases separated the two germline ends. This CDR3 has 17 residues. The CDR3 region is CASSQDRGTSGPYEQYF. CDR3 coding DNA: TGCGCCAGCAGCCAAGATCGTGGGACGTCAGGTCCCTACGAGCAGTACTTC.

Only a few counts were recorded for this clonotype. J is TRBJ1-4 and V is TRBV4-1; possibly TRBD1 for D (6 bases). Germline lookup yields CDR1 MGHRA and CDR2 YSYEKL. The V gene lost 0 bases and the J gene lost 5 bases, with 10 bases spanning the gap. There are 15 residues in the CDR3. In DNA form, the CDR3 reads TGCGCCAGCAGCCAAGAGACAGGCAGCAATGAAAAACTGTTTTTT. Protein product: CASSQETGSNEKLFF.

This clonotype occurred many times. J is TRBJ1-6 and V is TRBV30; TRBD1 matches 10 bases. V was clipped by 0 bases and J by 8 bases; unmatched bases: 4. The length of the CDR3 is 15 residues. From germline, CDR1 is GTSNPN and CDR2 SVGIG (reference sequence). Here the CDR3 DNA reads TGTGCCTGGAGTGTACGACAGGGGGCTTATTCACCCCTCCACTTT. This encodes CAWSVRQGAYSPLHF.

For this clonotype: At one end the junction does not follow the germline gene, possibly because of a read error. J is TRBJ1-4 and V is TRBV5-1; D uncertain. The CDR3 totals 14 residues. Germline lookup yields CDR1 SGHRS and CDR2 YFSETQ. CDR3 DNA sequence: TGCGCCAGCAGCTTGGACAGAACCAATGGAAAACTGTTTTTT. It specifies CASSLDRTNGKLFF.

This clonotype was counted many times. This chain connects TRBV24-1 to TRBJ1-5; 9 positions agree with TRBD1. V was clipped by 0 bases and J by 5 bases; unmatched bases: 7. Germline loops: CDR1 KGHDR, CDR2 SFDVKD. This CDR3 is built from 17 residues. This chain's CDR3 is CATSDLPRDRVDQPQHF. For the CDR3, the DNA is TGTGCCACCAGTGATTTGCCACGGGACAGGGTCGATCAGCCCCAGCATTTT.

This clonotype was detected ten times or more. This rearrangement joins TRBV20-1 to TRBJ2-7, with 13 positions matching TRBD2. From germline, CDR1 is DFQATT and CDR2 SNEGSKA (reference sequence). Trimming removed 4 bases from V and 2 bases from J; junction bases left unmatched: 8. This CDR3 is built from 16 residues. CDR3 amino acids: CSAISATSGRAYEQYF. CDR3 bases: TGCAGTGCTATTTCGGCCACTAGCGGGAGGGCCTACGAGCAGTACTTC.

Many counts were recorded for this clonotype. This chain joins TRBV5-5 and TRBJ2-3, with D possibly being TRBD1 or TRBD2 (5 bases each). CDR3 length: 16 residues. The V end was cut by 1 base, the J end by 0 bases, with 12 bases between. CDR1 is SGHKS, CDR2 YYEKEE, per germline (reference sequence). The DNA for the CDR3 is TGTGCCAGCAGCTTGATCCCGGGACGTAGCACAGATACGCAGTATTTT. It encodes CASSLIPGRSTDTQYF.

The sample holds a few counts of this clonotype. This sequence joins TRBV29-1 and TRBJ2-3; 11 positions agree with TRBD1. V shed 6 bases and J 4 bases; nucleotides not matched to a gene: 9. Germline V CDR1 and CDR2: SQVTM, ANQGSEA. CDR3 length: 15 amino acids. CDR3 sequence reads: CSVDRTGGVADTQYF. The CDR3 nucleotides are TGCAGCGTAGACAGGACAGGGGGCGTCGCAGATACGCAGTATTTT.

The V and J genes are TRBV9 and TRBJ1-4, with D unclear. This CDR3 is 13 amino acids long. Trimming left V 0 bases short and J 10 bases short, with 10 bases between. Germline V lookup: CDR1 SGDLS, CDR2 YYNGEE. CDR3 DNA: TGTGCCAGCAGCGTAGCCGGTTCAGGAAAACTGTTTTTT. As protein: CASSVAGSGKLFF.

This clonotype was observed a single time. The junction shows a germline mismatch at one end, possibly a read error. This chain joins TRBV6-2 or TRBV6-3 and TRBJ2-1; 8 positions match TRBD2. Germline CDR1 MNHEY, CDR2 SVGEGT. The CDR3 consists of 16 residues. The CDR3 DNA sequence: TGTACCAGCACTTTACTAGCGGAGGGGGGGTACAATGAGCAGTTCTTC. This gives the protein CTSTLLAEGGYNEQFF.

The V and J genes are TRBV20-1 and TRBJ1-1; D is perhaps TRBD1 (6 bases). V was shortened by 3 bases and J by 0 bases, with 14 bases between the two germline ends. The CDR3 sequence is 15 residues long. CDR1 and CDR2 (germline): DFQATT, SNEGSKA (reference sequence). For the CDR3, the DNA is TGCAGTGCTAGCAGACCCGGGACATTGAACACTGAAGCTTTCTTT. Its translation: CSASRPGTLNTEAFF.

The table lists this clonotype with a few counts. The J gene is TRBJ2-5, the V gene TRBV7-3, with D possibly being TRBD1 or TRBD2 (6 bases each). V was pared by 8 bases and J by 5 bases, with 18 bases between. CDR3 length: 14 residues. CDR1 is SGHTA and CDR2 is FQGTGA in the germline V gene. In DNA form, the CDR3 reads TGTGCCAGCGGGGGGCAGGGGTGGCGTGAGACCCAGTACTTC. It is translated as CASGGQGWRETQYF.